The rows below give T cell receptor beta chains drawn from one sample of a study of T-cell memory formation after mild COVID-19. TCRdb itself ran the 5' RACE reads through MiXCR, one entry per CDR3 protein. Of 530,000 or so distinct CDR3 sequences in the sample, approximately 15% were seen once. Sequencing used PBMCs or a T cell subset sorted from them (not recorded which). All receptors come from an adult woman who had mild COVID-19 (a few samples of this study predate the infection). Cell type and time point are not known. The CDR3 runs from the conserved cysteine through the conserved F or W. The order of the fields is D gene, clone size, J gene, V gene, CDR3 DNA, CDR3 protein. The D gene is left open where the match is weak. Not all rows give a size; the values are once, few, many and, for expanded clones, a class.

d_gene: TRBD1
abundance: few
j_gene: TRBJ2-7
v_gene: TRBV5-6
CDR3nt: TGTGCCAGCAGCTTGGGGATAGGGACAGGGTCCTACGAGCAGTACTTC
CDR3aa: CASSLGIGTGSYEQYF

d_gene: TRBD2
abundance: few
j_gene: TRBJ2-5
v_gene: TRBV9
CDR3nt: TGTGCCAGCAGCGTAGCATCTAGCGGGGGCCAAGAGACCCAGTACTTC
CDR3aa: CASSVASSGGQETQYF

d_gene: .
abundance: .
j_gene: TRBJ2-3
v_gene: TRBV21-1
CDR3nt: TGTGCCAGCAGCAATGGGCTTGAGCGGGAGGTCACAGATACGCAGTATTTT
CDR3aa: CASSNGLEREVTDTQYF

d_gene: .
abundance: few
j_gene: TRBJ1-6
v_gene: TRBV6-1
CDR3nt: TGTGCCAGCAGTGCTCCGGGCGATAATTCACCCCTCCACTTT
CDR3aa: CASSAPGDNSPLHF

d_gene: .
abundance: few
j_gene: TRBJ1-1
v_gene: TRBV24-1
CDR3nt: TGTGCCACCAGTGATTTGGGAGATGAAGCTTTCTTT
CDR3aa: CATSDLGDEAFF

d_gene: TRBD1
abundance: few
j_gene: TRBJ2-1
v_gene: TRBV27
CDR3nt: TGTGCCAGCAGGCCCCGGGGGACAGGGTTGAATGAGCAGTTCTTC
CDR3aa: CASRPRGTGLNEQFF

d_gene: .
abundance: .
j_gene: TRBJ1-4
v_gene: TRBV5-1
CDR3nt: TGCGCCAGCAGCTTAGGAACCGGGACAAACGAAAAACTGTTTTTT
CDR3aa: CASSLGTGTNEKLFF

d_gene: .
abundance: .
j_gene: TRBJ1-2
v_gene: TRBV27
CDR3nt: TGTGCCAGCAGTTTTTTAGGTGGCGGCTACACCTTC
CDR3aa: CASSFLGGGYTF

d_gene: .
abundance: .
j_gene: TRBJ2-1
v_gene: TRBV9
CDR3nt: TGTGCCAGCAGCGTAGGTGACGGGACCAATGAGCAGTTCTTC
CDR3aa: CASSVGDGTNEQFF

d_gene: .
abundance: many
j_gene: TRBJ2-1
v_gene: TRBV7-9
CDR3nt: TGTGCCAGCAGCTTAACCGGCAATGAGCAGTTCTTC
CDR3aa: CASSLTGNEQFF

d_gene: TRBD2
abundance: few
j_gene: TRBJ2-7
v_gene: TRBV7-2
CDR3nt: TGTGCCAGCAGCCCTAGGTTGCGGGAGGGCTCCTACGAGCAGTACTTC
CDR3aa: CASSPRLREGSYEQYF

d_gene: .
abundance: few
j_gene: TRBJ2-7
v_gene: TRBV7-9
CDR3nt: TGTGCCAGCAGGCGGGACAGTCAACAGTACTTC
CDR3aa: CASRRDSQQYF

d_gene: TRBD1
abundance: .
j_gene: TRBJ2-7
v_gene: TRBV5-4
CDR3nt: TGTGCCAGCAGCCCTAGACAGGGGGCGGACGAGCAGTACTTC
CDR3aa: CASSPRQGADEQYF

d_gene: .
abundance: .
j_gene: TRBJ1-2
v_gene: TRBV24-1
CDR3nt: TGTGCCACCAGTGACAGGGACCGCGGCTATGGCTACACCTTC
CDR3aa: CATSDRDRGYGYTF

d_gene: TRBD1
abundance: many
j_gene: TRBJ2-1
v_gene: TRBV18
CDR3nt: TGTGCCAGCTCACAGGACAGGGGGCGTGCGGACAATGAGCAGTTCTTC
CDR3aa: CASSQDRGRADNEQFF

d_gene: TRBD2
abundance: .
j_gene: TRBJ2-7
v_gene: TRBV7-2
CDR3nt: TGTGCCAGCAGCTTAGAGGGACTAGCGGGATTATTCTACGAGCAGTACTTC
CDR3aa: CASSLEGLAGLFYEQYF

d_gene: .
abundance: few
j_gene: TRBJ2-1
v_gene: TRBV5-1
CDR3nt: TGCGCCAGCAGCTTGGGCGAGGTCGATAATGAGCAGTTCTTC
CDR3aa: CASSLGEVDNEQFF

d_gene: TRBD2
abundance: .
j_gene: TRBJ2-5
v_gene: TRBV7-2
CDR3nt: TGTGCCAGCAGCTTGGGGACTAGCGGGCGAGAGACCCAGTACTTC
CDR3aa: CASSLGTSGRETQYF

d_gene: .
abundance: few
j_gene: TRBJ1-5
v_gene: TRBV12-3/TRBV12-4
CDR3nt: TGTGCCAGCAGTCCTGACGGTTCTTGGCCCCAGCATTTT
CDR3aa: CASSPDGSWPQHF

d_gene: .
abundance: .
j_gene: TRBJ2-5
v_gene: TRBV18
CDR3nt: TGTGCCAGCTCACCAAGGGACGGACCTCGGGGAGGAGAGACCCAGTACTTC
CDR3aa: CASSPRDGPRGGETQYF

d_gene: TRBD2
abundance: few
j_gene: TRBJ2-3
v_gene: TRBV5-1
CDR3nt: TGCGCCAGCAGCGGAGGGACTAGCGGGATTCCTGCCACAGATACGCAGTATTTT
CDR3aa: CASSGGTSGIPATDTQYF

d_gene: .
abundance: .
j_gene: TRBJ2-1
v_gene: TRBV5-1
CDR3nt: TGCGCCAGCAGCTTGGGGGCGGGTGATATCAATGAGCAGTTCTTC
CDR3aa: CASSLGAGDINEQFF

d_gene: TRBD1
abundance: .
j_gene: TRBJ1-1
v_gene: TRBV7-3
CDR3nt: TGTGCCAGCAGCACCTGGACAGGGGGGAACACTGAAGCTTTCTTT
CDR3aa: CASSTWTGGNTEAFF

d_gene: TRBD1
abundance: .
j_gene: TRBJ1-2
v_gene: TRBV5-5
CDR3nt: TGTGCCAGCAGCTTGACCGGGACAGGGGGCAACTATGGCTACACCTTC
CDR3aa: CASSLTGTGGNYGYTF

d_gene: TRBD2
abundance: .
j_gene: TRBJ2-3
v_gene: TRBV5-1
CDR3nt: TGCGCCAGCAGCTTGCCCGGCGGGAGCGTTCGCACAGATACGCAGTATTTT
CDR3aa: CASSLPGGSVRTDTQYF

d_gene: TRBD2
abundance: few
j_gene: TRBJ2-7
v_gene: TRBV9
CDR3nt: TGTGCCAGCAGCGTAGAGGTAGCGGGAGCGCGAGAGCAGTACTTC
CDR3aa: CASSVEVAGAREQYF

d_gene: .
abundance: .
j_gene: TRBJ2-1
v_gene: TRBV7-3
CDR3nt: TGTGCCAGCAGCTTAAATCTGGGGTTTTACAATGAGCAGTTCTTC
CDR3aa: CASSLNLGFYNEQFF

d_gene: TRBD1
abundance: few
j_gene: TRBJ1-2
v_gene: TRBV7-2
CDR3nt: TGTGCCAGCAGCTTAGGGGACAGCCTAGATGGCTACACCTTC
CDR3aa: CASSLGDSLDGYTF

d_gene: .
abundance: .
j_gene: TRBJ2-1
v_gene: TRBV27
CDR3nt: TGTGCCAGCATCCGTAGGGATGAGCAGTTCTTC
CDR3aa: CASIRRDEQFF

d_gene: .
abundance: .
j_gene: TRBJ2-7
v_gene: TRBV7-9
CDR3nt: TGTGCCAGCAGCCCCGGCAGGGGCGAGGGCTACGAGCAGTACTTC
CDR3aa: CASSPGRGEGYEQYF

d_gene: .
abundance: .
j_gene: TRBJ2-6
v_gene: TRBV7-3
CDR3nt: TGTGCCAGCAGCTTAGTATTGGGTATGTCAGGGGCCAACGTCCTGACTTTC
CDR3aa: CASSLVLGMSGANVLTF

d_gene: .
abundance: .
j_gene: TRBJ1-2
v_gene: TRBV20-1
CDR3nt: TGCAGTGCCCCTCCGGGGGGGGCGGATAGGGAAGGCTACACCTTC
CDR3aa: CSAPPGGADREGYTF

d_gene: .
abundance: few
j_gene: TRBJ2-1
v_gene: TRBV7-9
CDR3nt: TGTGCCAGCAGCGGGACGGACTACAATGAGCAGTTCTTC
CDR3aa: CASSGTDYNEQFF

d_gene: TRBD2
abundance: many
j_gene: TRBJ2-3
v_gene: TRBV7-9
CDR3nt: TGTGCCAGCTTAAATCAGCGGGGGGCGGCAGATACGCAGTATTTT
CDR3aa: CASLNQRGAADTQYF

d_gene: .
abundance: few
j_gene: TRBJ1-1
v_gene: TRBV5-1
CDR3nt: TGCGCCAGCAGCGATCGTGGGGGGCCCCTTTTGAACACTGAAGCTTTCTTT
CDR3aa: CASSDRGGPLLNTEAFF

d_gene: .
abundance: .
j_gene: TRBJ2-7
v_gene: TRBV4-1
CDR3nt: TGCGCCAGCAGCCAAGGAGCGAGGGCCTACGAGCAGTACTTC
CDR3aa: CASSQGARAYEQYF

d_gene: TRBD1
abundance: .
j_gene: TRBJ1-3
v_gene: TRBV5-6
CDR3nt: TGTGCCAGCAGCGGGGACAGAGGAAACACCATATATTTT
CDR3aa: CASSGDRGNTIYF

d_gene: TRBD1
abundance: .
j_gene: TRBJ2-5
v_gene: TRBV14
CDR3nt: TGTGCCAGCAGCCAAGGACGTGTCAGGGGGCAAGAGACCCAGTACTTC
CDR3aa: CASSQGRVRGQETQYF

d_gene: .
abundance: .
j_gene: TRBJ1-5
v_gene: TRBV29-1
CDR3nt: TGCAGCGTCTCGGCCTCCGGCAATCAGCCCCAGCATTTT
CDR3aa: CSVSASGNQPQHF

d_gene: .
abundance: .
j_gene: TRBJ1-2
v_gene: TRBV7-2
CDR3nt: TGTGCCAGCAGCTTCGTCCCGCCACGGACGGGCTACACCTTC
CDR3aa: CASSFVPPRTGYTF

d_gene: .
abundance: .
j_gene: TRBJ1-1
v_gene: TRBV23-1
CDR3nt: TGCGCCAGCAGTCAAGCTCGGCAGCGGACTGAAGCTTTCTTT
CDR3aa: CASSQARQRTEAFF

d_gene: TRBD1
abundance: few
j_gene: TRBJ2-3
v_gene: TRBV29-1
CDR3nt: TGCAGCGTTGAGGGACAGGGATTCTCAGATACGCAGTATTTT
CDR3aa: CSVEGQGFSDTQYF

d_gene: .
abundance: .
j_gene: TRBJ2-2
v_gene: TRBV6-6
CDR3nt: TGTGCCAGCAGTTACGGACAGAAAAAGCCCGGGGAGCTGTTTTTT
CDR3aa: CASSYGQKKPGELFF

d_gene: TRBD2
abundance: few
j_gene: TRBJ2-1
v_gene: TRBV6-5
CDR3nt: TGTGCCAGCAGTTACGGTGCGGGAGGGCCAAGTGAGCAGTTCTTC
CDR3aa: CASSYGAGGPSEQFF

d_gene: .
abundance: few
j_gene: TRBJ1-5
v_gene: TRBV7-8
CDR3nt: TGTGCCAGCAGCTTAGGTGGGCGGACAAATCAGCCCCAGCATTTT
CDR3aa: CASSLGGRTNQPQHF

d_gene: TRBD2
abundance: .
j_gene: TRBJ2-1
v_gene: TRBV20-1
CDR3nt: TGCAGTGCTAGAGAGCCGGGACTAGGCAATGAGCAGTTCTTC
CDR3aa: CSAREPGLGNEQFF

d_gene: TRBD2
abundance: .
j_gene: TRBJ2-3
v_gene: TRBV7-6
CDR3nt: TGTGCCAGCAGCTTAGAGCCCGCTAGCGGGGGGGCCGAAAATACGCAGTATTTT
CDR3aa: CASSLEPASGGAENTQYF

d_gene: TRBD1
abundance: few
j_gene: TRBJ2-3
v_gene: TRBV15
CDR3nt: TGTGCCACCAGCATCCGGGACAGGGACCCCTCAGATACGCAGTATTTT
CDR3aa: CATSIRDRDPSDTQYF